Only a few counts were recorded for the clone carrying this TCR beta chain. TCRdb passed the 5' RACE reads through MiXCR, listing each CDR3 protein once. The sample shows fewer than 450,000 distinct CDR3 sequences, 20% to 25% of them seen only once. The data were obtained in a study of T-cell memory formation after mild COVID-19. The CDR3 is made up of 17 amino acids. Germline CDR1 and CDR2: SQVTM and ANQGSEA. The V and J ends lost 4 bases and 6 bases respectively, with 27 bases between them. The origin of this receptor is an adult woman who had mild COVID-19 (a few samples of this study predate the infection). Cell type and time point are not known. The chain carries TRBV29-1 and TRBJ2-5, with D hard to call. The sample consisted of PBMCs or a T cell subset sorted from them (not recorded which). CDR3 DNA sequence: TGCAGCGTTGGTGAAGGGCCAGAACGCCACAAGAGTAAGACCCAGTACTTC. The encoded protein is CSVGEGPERHKSKTQYF.